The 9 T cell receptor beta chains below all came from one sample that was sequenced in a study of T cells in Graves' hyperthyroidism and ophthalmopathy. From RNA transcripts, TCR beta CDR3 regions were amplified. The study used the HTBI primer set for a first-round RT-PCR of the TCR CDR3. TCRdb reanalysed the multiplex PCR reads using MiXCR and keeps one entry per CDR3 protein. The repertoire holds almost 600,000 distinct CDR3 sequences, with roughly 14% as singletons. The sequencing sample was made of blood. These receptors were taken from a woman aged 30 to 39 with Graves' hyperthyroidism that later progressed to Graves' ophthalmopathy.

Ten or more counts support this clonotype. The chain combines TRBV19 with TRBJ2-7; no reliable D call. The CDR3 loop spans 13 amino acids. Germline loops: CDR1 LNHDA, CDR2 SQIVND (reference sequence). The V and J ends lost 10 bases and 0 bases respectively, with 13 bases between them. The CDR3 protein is CATGPGGSYEQYF. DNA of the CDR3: TGTGCCACTGGACCTGGCGGCTCCTACGAGCAGTACTTC.

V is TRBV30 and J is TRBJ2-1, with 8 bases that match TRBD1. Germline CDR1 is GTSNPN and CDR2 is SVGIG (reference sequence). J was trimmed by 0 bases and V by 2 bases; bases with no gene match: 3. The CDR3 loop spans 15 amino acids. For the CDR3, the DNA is TGTGCCTGGAGTAACGGACAGGGCTCCTACAATGAGCAGTTCTTC. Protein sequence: CAWSNGQGSYNEQFF.

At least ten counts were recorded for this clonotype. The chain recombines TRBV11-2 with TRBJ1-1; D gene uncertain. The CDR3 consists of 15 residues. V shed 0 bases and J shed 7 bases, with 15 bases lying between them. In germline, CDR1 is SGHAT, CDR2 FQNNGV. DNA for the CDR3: TGTGCCAGCAGCTTAGATCGAACCCCCGGGATTGAAGCTTTCTTT. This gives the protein CASSLDRTPGIEAFF.

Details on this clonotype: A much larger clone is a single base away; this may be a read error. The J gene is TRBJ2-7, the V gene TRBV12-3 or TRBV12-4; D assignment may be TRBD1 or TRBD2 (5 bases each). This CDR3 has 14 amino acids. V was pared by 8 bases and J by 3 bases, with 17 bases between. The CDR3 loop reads CASGSGTGYYEQYF. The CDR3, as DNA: TGTGCCAGCGGTTCCGGGACGGGCTACTACGAGCAGTACTTC.

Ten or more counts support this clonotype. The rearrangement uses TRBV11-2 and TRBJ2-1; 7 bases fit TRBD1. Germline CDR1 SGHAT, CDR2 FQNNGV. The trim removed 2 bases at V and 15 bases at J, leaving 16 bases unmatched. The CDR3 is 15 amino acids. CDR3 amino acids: CASSLSPNDREWLFF. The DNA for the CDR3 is TGTGCCAGCAGCTTATCCCCAAATGACAGGGAATGGCTGTTCTTC.

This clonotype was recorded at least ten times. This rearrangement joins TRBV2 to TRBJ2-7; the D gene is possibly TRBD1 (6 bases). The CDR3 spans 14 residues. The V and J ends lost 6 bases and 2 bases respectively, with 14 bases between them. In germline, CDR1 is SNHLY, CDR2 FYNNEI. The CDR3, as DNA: TGTGCCAGCAGACGGACAGCACCTACCTACGAGCAGTACTTC. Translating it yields CASRRTAPTYEQYF.

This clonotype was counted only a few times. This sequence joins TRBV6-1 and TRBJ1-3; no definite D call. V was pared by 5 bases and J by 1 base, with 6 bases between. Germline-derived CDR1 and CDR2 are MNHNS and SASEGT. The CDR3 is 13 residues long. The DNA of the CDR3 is TGTGCCAGCAGTAGGCTGTCTGGAAACACCATATATTTT. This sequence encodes CASSRLSGNTIYF.

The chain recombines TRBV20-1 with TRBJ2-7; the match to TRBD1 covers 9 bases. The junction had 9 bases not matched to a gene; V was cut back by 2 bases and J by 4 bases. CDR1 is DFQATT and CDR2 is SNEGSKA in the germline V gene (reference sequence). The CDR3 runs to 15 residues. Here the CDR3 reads CSARSGQGLLYEQYF. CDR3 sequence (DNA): TGCAGTGCTAGATCAGGACAGGGGTTATTATACGAGCAGTACTTC.

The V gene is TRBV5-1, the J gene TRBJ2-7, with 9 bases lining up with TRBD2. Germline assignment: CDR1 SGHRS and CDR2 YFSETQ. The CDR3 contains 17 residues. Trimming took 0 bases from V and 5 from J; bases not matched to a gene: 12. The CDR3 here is CASSLDYLAGRSNEQYF. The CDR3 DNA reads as TGCGCCAGCAGCTTGGATTATCTAGCGGGGAGGTCTAACGAGCAGTACTTC.